This entry concerns a single TCR beta chain. Its antigen is not identified. PCR primers comprised 60 Vbeta and 13 Jbeta primers. Some clones are missing from TCRdb's copy, which holds only in-frame ones; the method was immunoSEQ multiplex PCR. The sample holds about 90,000 clones; roughly 84% are singletons and the top ten take around 2.3%. This entry is derived from a study of cytomegalovirus exposure and HLA in healthy donors. Overall study findings and caveats: CMV serostatus was the only recorded immune exposure for donors.

Sequenced input: PBMCs. This clonotype was obtained from a man younger than 35 in good health and CMV-seronegative.

The CDR3 loop reads CASSLDWSGWKQYF. CDR3 DNA sequence: TGTGCCAGCAGCTTAGATTGGTCGGGGTGGAAGCAGTACTTC. This chain joins TRBV7-2 and TRBJ2-7; D might be TRBD2 (5 bases). Trimming removed 1 base from V and 8 bases from J, with 15 bases in between. The germline V gene encodes CDR1 SGHTA and CDR2 FQGNSA. The CDR3 contains 14 residues.